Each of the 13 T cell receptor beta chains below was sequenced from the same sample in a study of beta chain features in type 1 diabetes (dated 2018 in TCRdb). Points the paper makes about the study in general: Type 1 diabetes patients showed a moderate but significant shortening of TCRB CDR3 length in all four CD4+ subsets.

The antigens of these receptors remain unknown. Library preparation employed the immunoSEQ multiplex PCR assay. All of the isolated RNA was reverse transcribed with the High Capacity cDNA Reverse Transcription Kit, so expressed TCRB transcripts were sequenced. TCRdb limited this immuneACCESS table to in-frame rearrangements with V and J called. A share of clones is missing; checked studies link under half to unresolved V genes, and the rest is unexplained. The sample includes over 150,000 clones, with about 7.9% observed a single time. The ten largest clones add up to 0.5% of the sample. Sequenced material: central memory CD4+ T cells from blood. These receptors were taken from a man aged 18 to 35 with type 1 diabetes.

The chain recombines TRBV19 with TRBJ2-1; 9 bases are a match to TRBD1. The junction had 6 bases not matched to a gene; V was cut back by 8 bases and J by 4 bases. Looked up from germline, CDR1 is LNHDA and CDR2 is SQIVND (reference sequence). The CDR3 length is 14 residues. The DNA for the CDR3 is TGTGCCAGTGAAACGGGACAGGGATACAATGAGCAGTTCTTC. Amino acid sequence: CASETGQGYNEQFF.

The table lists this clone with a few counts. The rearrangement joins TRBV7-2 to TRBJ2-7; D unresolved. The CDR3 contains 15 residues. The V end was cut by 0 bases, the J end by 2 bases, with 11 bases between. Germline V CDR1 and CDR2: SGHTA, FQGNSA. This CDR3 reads CASSLALQYTYEQYF. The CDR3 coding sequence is TGTGCCAGCAGCTTAGCTTTACAGTACACCTACGAGCAGTACTTC.

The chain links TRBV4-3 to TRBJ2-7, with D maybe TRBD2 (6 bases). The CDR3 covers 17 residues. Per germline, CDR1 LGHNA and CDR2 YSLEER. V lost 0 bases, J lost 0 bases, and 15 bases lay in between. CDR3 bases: TGCGCCAGCAGCCAAGATTATCGGGTGGACTACTCCTACGAGCAGTACTTC. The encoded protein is CASSQDYRVDYSYEQYF.

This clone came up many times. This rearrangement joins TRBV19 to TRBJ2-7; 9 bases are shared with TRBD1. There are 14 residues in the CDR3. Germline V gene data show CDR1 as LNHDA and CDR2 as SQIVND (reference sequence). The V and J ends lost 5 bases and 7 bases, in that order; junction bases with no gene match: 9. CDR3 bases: TGTGCCAGTAGTGCGGGACAGGGTTTTCGGGAGCAGTACTTC. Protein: CASSAGQGFREQYF. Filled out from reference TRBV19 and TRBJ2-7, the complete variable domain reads DGGITQSPKYLFRKEGQNVTLSCEQNLNHDAMYWYRQDPGQGLRLIYYSQIVNDFQKGDIAEGYSVSREKKESFPLTVTSAQKNPTAFYLCASSAGQGFREQYFGPGTRLTVT.

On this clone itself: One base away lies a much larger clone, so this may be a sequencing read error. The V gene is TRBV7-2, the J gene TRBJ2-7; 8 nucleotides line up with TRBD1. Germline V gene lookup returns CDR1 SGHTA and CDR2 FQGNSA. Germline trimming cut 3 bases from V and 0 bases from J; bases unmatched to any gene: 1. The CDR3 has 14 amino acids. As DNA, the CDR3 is TGTGCCAGCAGCTTTGACAGGGGCTCCTACGAGCAGTACTTC. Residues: CASSFDRGSYEQYF.

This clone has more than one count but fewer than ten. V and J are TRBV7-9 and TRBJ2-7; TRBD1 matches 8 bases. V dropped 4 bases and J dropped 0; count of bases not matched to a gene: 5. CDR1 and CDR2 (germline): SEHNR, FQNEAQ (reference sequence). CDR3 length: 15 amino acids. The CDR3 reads CASSSTGASSYEQYF. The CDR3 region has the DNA TGTGCCAGCAGCTCGACAGGGGCCAGCTCCTACGAGCAGTACTTC.

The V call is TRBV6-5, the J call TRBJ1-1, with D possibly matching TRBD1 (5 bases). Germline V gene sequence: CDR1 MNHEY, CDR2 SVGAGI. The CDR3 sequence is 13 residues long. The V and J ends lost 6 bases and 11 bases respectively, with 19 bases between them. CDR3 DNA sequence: TGTGCCAGCAGCGCTGCCAGGGAATCAATGGCTTTCTTT. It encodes CASSAARESMAFF.

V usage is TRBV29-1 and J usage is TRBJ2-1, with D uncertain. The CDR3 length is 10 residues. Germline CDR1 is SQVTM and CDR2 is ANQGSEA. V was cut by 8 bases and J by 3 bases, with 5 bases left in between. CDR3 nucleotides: TGCAGCATTTACTACAATGAGCAGTTCTTC. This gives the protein CSIYYNEQFF.

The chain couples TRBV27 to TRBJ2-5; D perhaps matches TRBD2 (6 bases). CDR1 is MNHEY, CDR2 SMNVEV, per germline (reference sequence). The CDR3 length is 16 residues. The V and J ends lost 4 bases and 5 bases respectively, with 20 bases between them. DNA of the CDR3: TGTGCCAGCAGTTCCCTTCGCGACCGGGGGTATGAGACCCAGTACTTC. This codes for CASSSLRDRGYETQYF.

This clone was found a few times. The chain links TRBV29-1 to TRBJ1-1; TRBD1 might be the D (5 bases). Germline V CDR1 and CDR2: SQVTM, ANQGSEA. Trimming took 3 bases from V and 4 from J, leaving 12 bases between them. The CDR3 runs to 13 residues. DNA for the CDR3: TGCAGCGTTGAGGACGGAAGGGGCACTGAAGCTTTCTTT. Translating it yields CSVEDGRGTEAFF.

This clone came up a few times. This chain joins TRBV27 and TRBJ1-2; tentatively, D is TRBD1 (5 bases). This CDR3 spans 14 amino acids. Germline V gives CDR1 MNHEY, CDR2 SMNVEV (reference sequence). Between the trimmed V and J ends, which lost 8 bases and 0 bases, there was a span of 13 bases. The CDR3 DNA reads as TGTGCCAGCTACCCAGGGTTATCTAACTATGGCTACACCTTC. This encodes CASYPGLSNYGYTF.

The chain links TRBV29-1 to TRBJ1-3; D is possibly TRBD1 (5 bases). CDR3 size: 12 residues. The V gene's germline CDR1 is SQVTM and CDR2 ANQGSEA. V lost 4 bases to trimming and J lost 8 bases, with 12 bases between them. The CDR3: CSVGQSSDTIYF. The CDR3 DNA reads TGCAGCGTTGGACAGTCGTCGGACACCATATATTTT.

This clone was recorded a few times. CDR3 DNA sequence: TGTGCCAGCAGCGTAGATCCCGGCCGGGGCTATGGCTACACCTTC. This gives the protein CASSVDPGRGYGYTF. J is TRBJ1-2 and V is TRBV9; D unresolved. Trimming took 0 bases from V and 4 from J, leaving 13 bases between them. This CDR3 has 15 residues. CDR1 is SGDLS, CDR2 YYNGEE, per germline.